These 25 T cell receptor beta chains were sequenced from one sample in a study of blood T cell repertoires in COVID-19. Generated by immunoSEQ multiplex PCR, the TCRdb table keeps only in-frame clones and is missing some. The sample lists under 95,000 clones, around 86% occurring once. The sample was peripheral blood. These receptors originate from a man in his forties or fifties with acute or convalescent COVID-19.

The chain joins TRBV19 to TRBJ1-6; D gene unclear. Germline CDR1 is LNHDA and CDR2 is SQIVND (reference sequence). The V end lost 3 bases, the J end lost 8 bases, and 14 bases lay between the germline ends. The CDR3 is made up of 15 amino acids. The CDR3 coding sequence is TGTGCCAGTAGTATCCACGGGGATGGCGATTCACCCCTCCACTTT. This codes for CASSIHGDGDSPLHF.

V gene TRBV6-5 combines with J gene TRBJ2-2; 7 bases match TRBD1. CDR1 and CDR2 (germline): MNHEY, SVGAGI. Trimming cost V 8 bases and J 5 bases; bases outside gene matches: 2. This CDR3 has 12 residues. The CDR3 spells CASYRGTGELFF. CDR3 sequence (DNA): TGTGCCAGCTACAGGGGAACCGGGGAGCTGTTTTTT.

The chain has TRBV4-1 and TRBJ2-1, with a weak D call TRBD2 (5 bases). V lost 0 bases and J lost 7, with 13 bases in between. CDR3 length: 15 residues. Germline V gene sequence: CDR1 MGHRA, CDR2 YSYEKL. CDR3 nucleotide sequence: TGCGCCAGCAGCCAAGATACGGGCCGGGGAAATGAGCAGTTCTTC. Its protein product is CASSQDTGRGNEQFF.

The chain uses TRBV5-1 and TRBJ1-5; TRBD1 matches 7 bases. Germline V CDR1 and CDR2: SGHRS, YFSETQ. The CDR3 is 14 amino acids. V lost 8 bases to trimming and J lost 7 bases; unmatched junction nucleotides: 12. In DNA, the CDR3 is TGCGCCAGGGGAACGACAGGGTTTAGCCAGCCCCAGCATTTT. It specifies CARGTTGFSQPQHF.

CDR3 sequence: CASSPGRVEGYTF. The CDR3 DNA sequence: TGTGCCAGCAGCCCCGGGAGGGTGGAAGGCTACACCTTC. The chain has TRBV7-9 and TRBJ1-2; D is undetermined. Trimming pared 5 bases from V and 8 bases from J, leaving 15 bases between. CDR1 and CDR2 from the germline V gene are SEHNR and FQNEAQ (reference sequence). The CDR3 length is 13 residues.

V is TRBV2 and J is TRBJ1-2; TRBD1 matches 9 bases. The CDR3 loop spans 15 amino acids. J lost 3 bases, V lost 6 bases, and 8 bases had no gene match. CDR1 SNHLY and CDR2 FYNNEI come from the germline V gene. The CDR3 spells CASSRSTGGDYGYTF. The CDR3 DNA sequence: TGTGCCAGCAGCCGATCGACAGGGGGAGACTATGGCTACACCTTC.

V and J are TRBV6-5 and TRBJ1-3; maybe TRBD1 (6 bases). Trimming pared 4 bases from V and 4 bases from J, leaving 14 bases between. CDR1 and CDR2 (germline): MNHEY, SVGAGI. CDR3 length: 15 amino acids. The chain's CDR3 is CASSLNTGNGNTIYF. The CDR3 DNA is TGTGCCAGCAGTTTGAATACAGGGAACGGAAACACCATATATTTT.

Here the CDR3 DNA reads TGTGCCAGCAGCTCGCAAGGGGCCTCGAACACCGGGGAGCTGTTTTTT. Translating gives CASSSQGASNTGELFF. The chain links TRBV7-9 to TRBJ2-2; the D gene is possibly TRBD1 (5 bases). The CDR3 has 16 residues. Trimming stripped 4 bases from V and 0 bases from J, with 12 bases between. In germline, CDR1 is SEHNR, CDR2 FQNEAQ (reference sequence).

V is TRBV20-1 and J is TRBJ2-3; 9 bases line up with TRBD2. Germline V CDR1 and CDR2: DFQATT, SNEGSKA (reference sequence). J was trimmed by 2 bases and V by 3 bases; bases with no gene match: 6. This CDR3 region has 15 residues. CDR3 sequence (DNA): TGCAGTGCTAGTCGGCTAGCGGGAAACACAGATACGCAGTATTTT. Its protein is CSASRLAGNTDTQYF.

This clone was observed a handful of times. For the CDR3, the DNA is TGTGCCAGCACCCTGACAGAACCCTACGAGCAGTACTTC. Protein sequence: CASTLTEPYEQYF. The chain combines TRBV11-2 with TRBJ2-7; D perhaps matches TRBD1 (5 bases). This CDR3 has 13 amino acids. In germline, CDR1 is SGHAT, CDR2 FQNNGV. Trimming cost V 7 bases and J 2 bases, with 12 bases left between them. Drawing the rest from reference TRBV11-2 and TRBJ2-7, the complete variable domain is EAGVAQSPRYKIIEKRQSVAFWCNPISGHATLYWYQQILGQGPKLLIQFQNNGVVDDSQLPKDRFSAERLKGVDSTLKIQPAKLEDSAVYLCASTLTEPYEQYFGPGTRLTVT.

V is TRBV9 and J is TRBJ1-1, with D unclear. The CDR3 sequence is 13 residues long. V gave up 4 bases and J gave up 0 bases, with 7 bases separating them. The germline CDR1 and CDR2 sequences are SGDLS and YYNGEE. The CDR3 protein is CASSYSVNTEAFF. CDR3 sequence (DNA): TGTGCCAGCAGCTACTCGGTGAACACTGAAGCTTTCTTT.

CDR3 bases: TGTGCCAGCAGCCAAGTCGGAGGGGGGGGCACTGAAGCTTTCTTT. It specifies CASSQVGGGGTEAFF. The chain uses TRBV14 and TRBJ1-1; D may be TRBD1 (6 bases). Trimming removed 1 base at V and 4 bases at J, with 13 bases between. CDR1 is SGHDN and CDR2 is FVKESK in the germline V gene. The length of the CDR3 is 15 residues.

This clone was detected once. The genes are TRBV5-1 and TRBJ1-1; 7 bases are a match to TRBD1. Germline V lookup: CDR1 SGHRS, CDR2 YFSETQ. The CDR3 covers 15 residues. Germline trimming cut 4 bases from V and 3 bases from J; bases unmatched to any gene: 9. CDR3 nucleotides: TGCGCCAGCAGCAACCCCAGGGGGTTGGACACTGAAGCTTTCTTT. Translated, it gives CASSNPRGLDTEAFF.

The chain couples TRBV7-9 to TRBJ2-5; D gene unclear. Trimming stripped 5 bases from V and 3 bases from J, with 7 bases between. Germline V gene lookup returns CDR1 SEHNR and CDR2 FQNEAQ (reference sequence). This CDR3 has 12 residues. The CDR3 DNA sequence: TGTGCCAGCAGCCCGGTGGAAGAGACCCAGTACTTC. This translates into CASSPVEETQYF. Combining the CDR3 with reference TRBV7-9 and TRBJ2-5 gives the whole variable domain DTGVSQNPRHKITKRGQNVTFRCDPISEHNRLYWYRQTLGQGPEFLTYFQNEAQLEKSRLLSDRFSAERPKGSFSTLEIQRTEQGDSAMYLCASSPVEETQYFGPGTRLLVL.

V and J are TRBV7-2 and TRBJ1-5; 9 bases are a match to TRBD1. Looked up from germline, CDR1 is SGHTA and CDR2 is FQGNSA. This CDR3 contains 16 residues. J gave up 6 bases and V 1 base, and 7 bases lay outside the gene matches. The CDR3 coding sequence is TGTGCCAGCAGCTTAGGGGGTACAGGGGGCGGTCAGCCCCAGCATTTT. Its translation: CASSLGGTGGGQPQHF.

With regard to this clone: This same CDR3 is encoded by further DNA sequences in the sample. The V and J genes are TRBV6-6 and TRBJ2-2; TRBD2 aligns across 9 bases. The CDR3 totals 15 residues. V lost 6 bases to trimming and J lost 4 bases; unmatched junction nucleotides: 6. Germline CDR1 reads MNHNY; CDR2 reads SVGAGI (reference sequence). CDR3 DNA sequence: TGTGCCAGCAGAAGAGCGGGAGGTAGCACCGGGGAGCTGTTTTTT. Residues: CASRRAGGSTGELFF.

DNA of the CDR3: TGTGCCAGCAGTGCGGGACAGGGGGGGGTAGATACGCAGTATTTT. Translation: CASSAGQGGVDTQYF. V gene TRBV2 combines with J gene TRBJ2-3, with 11 bases lining up with TRBD1. The CDR3 is 15 residues long. V trimming: 4 bases; J trimming: 5 bases; junction bases outside the gene matches: 5. Germline loops: CDR1 SNHLY, CDR2 FYNNEI. Filled out from reference TRBV2 and TRBJ2-3, the complete variable domain reads EPEVTQTPSHQVTQMGQEVILRCVPISNHLYFYWYRQILGQKVEFLVSFYNNEISEKSEIFDDQFSVERPDGSNFTLKIRSTKLEDSAMYFCASSAGQGGVDTQYFGPGTRLTVL.

This chain uses TRBV6-2 or TRBV6-3 with TRBJ2-1, with TRBD2 matching over 8 bases. This CDR3 is built from 16 residues. CDR1 and CDR2 from the germline V gene are MNHEY and SVGEGT. Trimming cost V 4 bases and J 0 bases; bases outside gene matches: 5. The CDR3 region has the DNA TGTGCCAGCAGTTTTTTTAGCGGGGACTCCTACAATGAGCAGTTCTTC. Residues: CASSFFSGDSYNEQFF.

The rearrangement uses TRBV30 and TRBJ1-3; TRBD1 aligns across 10 bases. Germline assignment: CDR1 GTSNPN and CDR2 SVGIG (reference sequence). Trimming removed 5 bases from V and 1 base from J; junction bases left unmatched: 5. The CDR3 sequence is 15 residues long. The CDR3 here is CAWGQGGTSGNTIYF. The CDR3 bases are TGTGCCTGGGGACAGGGGGGAACTTCTGGAAACACCATATATTTT.

As concerns this clone: Distinct nucleotide sequences in the sample also encode this CDR3. The V gene is TRBV2, the J gene TRBJ1-2, with 7 bases that match TRBD1. In germline, CDR1 is SNHLY, CDR2 FYNNEI. V was clipped by 3 bases and J by 8 bases; unmatched bases: 15. This CDR3 region has 16 residues. The CDR3 loop reads CASSESRDSRTYGYTF. CDR3 in DNA: TGTGCCAGCAGTGAGAGCCGGGACAGCAGGACCTACGGCTACACCTTC.

V gene TRBV5-1 combines with J gene TRBJ2-5; 7 nucleotides line up with TRBD2. Germline V gene data show CDR1 as SGHRS and CDR2 as YFSETQ. V dropped 3 bases and J dropped 7; count of bases not matched to a gene: 6. The CDR3 has 13 amino acids. The CDR3, as DNA: TGCGCCAGCAGCTCGGCTAGCGGAGGGACCCAGTACTTC. Amino acids: CASSSASGGTQYF.

This clone has a count of ten or more. The chain uses TRBV6-4 and TRBJ1-1, with a possible D match to TRBD1 (6 bases). Germline CDR1 and CDR2: MRHNA and SNTAGT. Deletions cut 0 bases from V and 4 bases from J, with 9 bases between. The CDR3 is made up of 14 amino acids. The CDR3 protein is CASSDSSRGTEAFF. Written as DNA, the CDR3 is TGTGCCAGCAGTGACTCGAGCAGGGGCACTGAAGCTTTCTTT.

This sequence joins TRBV2 and TRBJ1-4; possible D gene TRBD1, 6 bases. The germline gives CDR1 SNHLY, CDR2 FYNNEI. The V end was cut by 5 bases, the J end by 4 bases, with 14 bases between. CDR3 size: 15 residues. CDR3 in amino acids: CASSTQDSVNEKLFF. CDR3 nucleotide sequence: TGTGCCAGCAGTACACAGGACAGCGTTAATGAAAAACTGTTTTTT.

J is TRBJ1-5 and V is TRBV30; TRBD1 is a possible D gene (6 bases). CDR1 GTSNPN and CDR2 SVGIG come from the germline V gene (reference sequence). Trimming removed 0 bases at V and 6 bases at J, with 15 bases between. The length of the CDR3 is 15 residues. The CDR3 sequence: CAWSVVLGGGQPQHF. The CDR3 bases are TGTGCCTGGAGTGTAGTTCTGGGAGGGGGTCAGCCCCAGCATTTT.

The genes are TRBV11-1 and TRBJ2-1, with TRBD1 as a possible D gene (6 bases). The CDR3 sequence is 16 residues long. Germline V gene data show CDR1 as SGHAT and CDR2 as FQDESV (reference sequence). The V end was cut by 1 base, the J end by 4 bases, with 14 bases between. In DNA, the CDR3 is TGTGCCAGCAGCTTAGTTGGTCGCGGACAGTACAATGAGCAGTTCTTC. This translates into CASSLVGRGQYNEQFF.